One sample yielded the 25 T cell receptor beta chains listed below, sequenced in a study of T cell repertoires in cytomegalovirus infection (dated by TCRdb to between 2018 and 2020). The sequencing machine was an Illumina HiSeq 1500. TCRdb reworked the public reads: Q25 trimming with fastp, MiXCR clone assembly, productive beta chains retained. Records with the same CDR3 protein are collapsed into one entry carrying the most frequent genes and DNA. Present in this sample are 300,000 to 400,000 distinct CDR3 sequences, around 9.5% of which were seen just once. The leading ten clones occupy 4.3% of the sample. What was sequenced was PBMCs. All receptors come from a human donor in good health (CMV status not recorded). Some clones in this sample may be carry-over from other donors' samples.

The V and J genes are TRBV5-6 and TRBJ2-1, with 7 bases aligning to TRBD2. Germline trimming cut 4 bases from V and 0 bases from J; bases unmatched to any gene: 10. The CDR3 has 17 amino acids. The germline V gene encodes CDR1 SGHDT and CDR2 YYEEEE. The CDR3 DNA reads as TGTGCCAGCAGCGGGAGGGGCGGGTTGAGCTCCTACAATGAGCAGTTCTTC. This codes for CASSGRGGLSSYNEQFF.

This clonotype came up many times. The V gene is TRBV7-2, the J gene TRBJ2-7, with TRBD1 matching 9 bases. The J segment lost 5 bases and the V segment lost 1 base, leaving 6 bases of the junction unmatched. There are 15 residues in the CDR3. Looked up from germline, CDR1 is SGHTA and CDR2 is FQGNSA. The CDR3 loop is CASSLGGTGSHEQYF. CDR3 bases: TGTGCCAGCAGCTTAGGGGGGACAGGGTCCCACGAGCAGTACTTC.

This clonotype has ten or more counts. The V and J genes are TRBV11-2 and TRBJ2-1; TRBD1 matches at 9 bases. Germline lookup yields CDR1 SGHAT and CDR2 FQNNGV. V shed 3 bases, J shed 0 bases, and the junction held 9 bases outside the gene matches. The CDR3 has 18 amino acids. The CDR3 nucleotides read TGTGCCAGCAGCTTGTCACAGGGGGCCCTTAGCTCCTACAATGAGCAGTTCTTC. It yields the protein CASSLSQGALSSYNEQFF.

The rearrangement joins TRBV5-4 to TRBJ2-3, with D maybe TRBD1 (6 bases). Trimming left V 5 bases short and J 2 bases short, with 12 bases between. The CDR3 runs to 14 residues. Per the germline V gene, CDR1 is SGHNT and CDR2 is YYREEE (reference sequence). CDR3 bases: TGTGCCAGCAGACCCAGGGGTTACACAGATACGCAGTATTTT. Its protein is CASRPRGYTDTQYF.

This clonotype was seen a handful of times. The chain has TRBV7-6 and TRBJ2-2; 9 bases match TRBD1. Germline V gene lookup returns CDR1 SGHVS and CDR2 FNYEAQ. V lost 5 bases to trimming and J lost 5 bases; unmatched junction nucleotides: 6. This CDR3 contains 15 residues. This CDR3 reads CASSQGQGLTGELFF. CDR3 sequence (DNA): TGTGCCAGCAGCCAGGGACAGGGATTAACCGGGGAGCTGTTTTTT.

This clonotype was seen ten or more times. The chain links TRBV19 to TRBJ1-2; D gene unclear. V shed 4 bases and J shed 7 bases, with 19 bases lying between them. Looked up from germline, CDR1 is LNHDA and CDR2 is SQIVND (reference sequence). CDR3 length equals 15 residues. The CDR3 protein is CASSTSLRGISGYTF. The DNA of the CDR3 is TGTGCCAGTAGTACTTCCCTGCGGGGTATTAGTGGCTACACCTTC.

The V call is TRBV19, the J call TRBJ2-5; 8 bases agree with TRBD1. V lost 3 bases, J lost 1 base, and 4 bases stayed unmatched. Germline V lookup: CDR1 LNHDA, CDR2 SQIVND (reference sequence). The CDR3 has 15 amino acids. CDR3 region: CASSISRGRQETQYF. The CDR3 bases are TGTGCCAGTAGTATCTCCAGGGGGCGCCAAGAGACCCAGTACTTC. Combining the CDR3 with reference TRBV19 and TRBJ2-5 gives the whole variable domain DGGITQSPKYLFRKEGQNVTLSCEQNLNHDAMYWYRQDPGQGLRLIYYSQIVNDFQKGDIAEGYSVSREKKESFPLTVTSAQKNPTAFYLCASSISRGRQETQYFGPGTRLLVL.

This clonotype was detected many times. V and J are TRBV7-2 and TRBJ1-3; no firm D call. V was shortened by 1 base and J by 5 bases, with 9 bases between the two germline ends. The CDR3 extends over 14 amino acids. Per the germline V gene, CDR1 is SGHTA and CDR2 is FQGNSA. CDR3 sequence (DNA): TGTGCCAGCAGCTTAGGACTTTTTAGAAACACCATATATTTT. Translated, it gives CASSLGLFRNTIYF.

The chain recombines TRBV10-2 with TRBJ1-3, with 9 bases that match TRBD1. CDR3 length equals 13 residues. The trim removed 10 bases at V and 4 bases at J, leaving 5 bases unmatched. CDR1 is WSHSY, CDR2 SAAADI, per germline. The CDR3 nucleotides read TGCGCCATATCGACAGGGGGAGGAAACACCATATATTTT. It translates to CAISTGGGNTIYF.

A few counts support this clonotype. The rearrangement links TRBV19 to TRBJ1-5, with 9 bases aligning to TRBD1. Per the germline V gene, CDR1 is LNHDA and CDR2 is SQIVND (reference sequence). The CDR3 totals 12 residues. J lost 6 bases, V lost 8 bases, and 2 bases had no gene match. The CDR3 DNA reads as TGTGCCAGTGGGACAGGGCGTCAGCCCCAGCATTTT. This sequence encodes CASGTGRQPQHF.

This clonotype was detected a few times. CDR3 bases: TGTGCCAGCAGCTTACGGGCCGACGTTGGGGAGCAGTTCTTC. Translating it yields CASSLRADVGEQFF. This chain uses TRBV7-3 with TRBJ2-1; D remains ambiguous. CDR3 length: 14 amino acids. Germline CDR1 and CDR2: SGHTA and FQGTGA. V shed 2 bases and J shed 10 bases, with 15 bases lying between them.

J is TRBJ2-1 and V is TRBV24-1, with 11 bases aligning to TRBD2. The CDR3 runs to 16 residues. The V segment lost 4 bases and the J segment 7 bases; nucleotides outside the gene matches: 8. CDR1 is KGHDR, CDR2 SFDVKD, per germline. CDR3 nucleotides: TGTGCCACCAGTGACCAAACTAGCGGGAGAGTGAATGAGCAGTTCTTC. Protein product: CATSDQTSGRVNEQFF.

This clonotype was found many times. This sequence joins TRBV7-2 and TRBJ1-2; D unclear. Looked up from germline, CDR1 is SGHTA and CDR2 is FQGNSA. This CDR3 spans 15 amino acids. Between the trimmed V and J ends, which lost 0 bases and 3 bases, there was a span of 11 bases. CDR3 sequence reads: CASSLAGSKDYGYTF. DNA of the CDR3: TGTGCCAGCAGCTTAGCCGGGTCAAAGGACTATGGCTACACCTTC. Looking up the rest from reference TRBV7-2 and TRBJ1-2 gives the full variable domain: GAGVSQSPSNKVTEKGKDVELRCDPISGHTALYWYRQSLGQGLEFLIYFQGNSAPDKSGLPSDRFSAERTGGSVSTLTIQRTQQEDSAVYLCASSLAGSKDYGYTFGSGTRLTVV.

This clonotype showed up many times. The chain recombines TRBV6-5 with TRBJ2-3, with TRBD2 identical over 9 bases. The CDR3 sequence is 15 residues long. V lost 2 bases to trimming and J lost 0 bases; unmatched junction nucleotides: 0. In germline, CDR1 is MNHEY, CDR2 SVGAGI. In nucleotides, the CDR3 is TGTGCCAGCAGTTACGCGGGGGGGAGCACAGATACGCAGTATTTT. Translating it yields CASSYAGGSTDTQYF.

This clonotype came up many times. One end of the junction fails to match germline, which may point to a read error. The gene calls are TRBV7-9 and TRBJ2-7, with TRBD1 identical over 7 bases. Germline-derived CDR1 and CDR2 are SEHNR and FQNEAQ (reference sequence). The CDR3 runs 15 residues. The CDR3 DNA reads TGTGCCAGCAGTTTAGACAGGGCCCTCTCCTACGAGCAGTACTTC. Residues: CASSLDRALSYEQYF.

The J gene is TRBJ2-3, the V gene TRBV7-3, with D unclear. This CDR3 contains 13 residues. From germline, CDR1 is SGHTA and CDR2 FQGTGA. V dropped 2 bases and J dropped 3 bases, with 6 bases sitting between them. The CDR3 sequence: CASSLVLTDTQYF. Written as DNA, the CDR3 is TGTGCCAGCAGCTTAGTATTAACAGATACGCAGTATTTT.

This clonotype showed up just a few times. V usage is TRBV19 and J usage is TRBJ1-2, with TRBD1 as a possible D gene (6 bases). Between the trimmed V and J ends, which lost 4 bases and 5 bases, there was a span of 8 bases. Germline V gene lookup returns CDR1 LNHDA and CDR2 SQIVND (reference sequence). The CDR3 runs 12 residues. The CDR3 region is CASSTGQYGYTF. The CDR3 bases are TGTGCCAGTAGTACAGGACAGTATGGCTACACCTTC.

This clonotype was recorded at least ten times. This chain connects TRBV7-2 to TRBJ1-3, with a weak D call TRBD1 (5 bases). The CDR3 runs 14 residues. Germline CDR1 reads SGHTA; CDR2 reads FQGNSA. The V gene lost 6 bases and the J gene lost 0 bases, with 9 bases spanning the gap. CDR3 sequence reads: CASRDSSSGNTIYF. CDR3 nucleotides: TGTGCCAGCAGAGACAGCTCCTCTGGAAACACCATATATTTT.

The chain uses TRBV28 and TRBJ2-2; TRBD2 aligns across 7 bases. The V and J ends lost 11 bases and 2 bases, in that order; junction bases with no gene match: 8. Germline CDR1 and CDR2: MDHEN and SYDVKM. The CDR3 length is 14 residues. The CDR3 DNA reads TGTGCCGGATCCCGGGACTACAACACCGGGGAGCTGTTTTTT. Translating gives CAGSRDYNTGELFF. Combining the CDR3 with reference TRBV28 and TRBJ2-2 gives the whole variable domain DVKVTQSSRYLVKRTGEKVFLECVQDMDHENMFWYRQDPGLGLRLIYFSYDVKMKEKGDIPEGYSVSREKKERFSLILESASTNQTSMYLCAGSRDYNTGELFFGEGSRLTVL.

This clonotype has a handful of counts. The chain uses TRBV2 and TRBJ2-5; D gene unclear. The CDR3 covers 11 residues. The germline V and J ends were trimmed by 4 bases and 3 bases, with 3 bases remaining between them. Germline V lookup: CDR1 SNHLY, CDR2 FYNNEI. The CDR3 DNA is TGTGCCAGCAGTGGGGAAGAGACCCAGTACTTC. This gives the protein CASSGEETQYF.

This clonotype was detected a few times. This sequence joins TRBV6-2 or TRBV6-3 and TRBJ2-3, with 13 bases that match TRBD2. Germline values: CDR1 MNHEY, CDR2 SVGEGT. V lost 6 bases and J lost 9; bases outside the gene matches: 6. This CDR3 has 14 amino acids. The CDR3 here is CASRTSGGPGTQYF. CDR3 nucleotides: TGTGCCAGCAGGACTAGCGGGGGGCCGGGGACGCAGTATTTT.

The CDR3 spells CATSRRGQALGAYEQYF. CDR3 sequence (DNA): TGTGCCACCAGCAGAAGAGGACAGGCCCTCGGCGCCTACGAGCAGTACTTC. The rearrangement links TRBV15 to TRBJ2-7, with 7 nucleotides matching TRBD1. The CDR3 loop spans 17 amino acids. Trimming took 2 bases from V and 2 from J; bases not matched to a gene: 12. Germline assignment: CDR1 LNHNV and CDR2 YYDKDF (reference sequence).

The table lists this clonotype with many counts. V gene TRBV12-3 or TRBV12-4 combines with J gene TRBJ2-3, with TRBD2 as a possible D gene (5 bases). V shed 1 base and J shed 2 bases, with 13 bases lying between them. The CDR3 sequence is 16 residues long. This CDR3 reads CASSLVLSDITDTQYF. CDR3 nucleotide sequence: TGTGCCAGCAGTTTAGTCCTTAGCGACATCACAGATACGCAGTATTTT.

This clonotype was detected many times. This chain links TRBV11-1 with TRBJ2-3; TRBD1 aligns across 7 bases. Germline V CDR1 and CDR2: SGHAT, FQDESV (reference sequence). The junction had 5 bases not matched to a gene; V was cut back by 0 bases and J by 5 bases. CDR3 size: 15 residues. The CDR3 protein is CASSLAPTGEDTQYF. The DNA for the CDR3 is TGTGCCAGCAGCTTAGCCCCAACAGGGGAAGATACGCAGTATTTT.

This clonotype showed up just a few times. The chain employs TRBV7-6 and TRBJ2-2; a possible D gene is TRBD2 (6 bases). The V gene lost 8 bases and the J gene lost 5 bases, with 18 bases spanning the gap. Germline V gives CDR1 SGHVS, CDR2 FNYEAQ. This CDR3 has 15 residues. The CDR3 bases are TGTGCCAGCTCCCCCCGCGGGGAAAGGACCGGGGAGCTGTTTTTT. Translation: CASSPRGERTGELFF.